This TCR beta chain was obtained from a study of regulatory dendritic cells for organ transplantation. For the study at large: On day 6, the dendritic cells were exposed to LPS.

As regards this clone: No antigen is known for it.

CFSE-labeled sorted T cells met regulatory or mature dendritic cells for approximately 5 days. V shed 4 bases and J shed 6 bases, with 16 bases lying between them. The CDR3 has 14 amino acids. CDR1 is SGHDT, CDR2 YYEEEE, per germline. The protocol was immunoSEQ multiplex PCR, while the TCRdb copy is restricted to in-frame clones and leaves out a portion. There are about 12,000 clones in the sample; roughly 73% occur only once, and roughly 0.98% lies in the top ten. Overall study results and limits: The authors noted considerable between-person heterogeneity in alloreactive memory CD8+ cells.

V is TRBV5-6 and J is TRBJ1-2, with D maybe TRBD1 (6 bases). The sequencing sample was made of naive CD8+ T cells from blood cultured with regulatory dendritic cells. Subset of the sample: CD45RA+ naive T cells. The TCR originated in a human donor in good health. CDR3 loop: CASSLDRKGDGYTF. CDR3 in DNA: TGTGCCAGCAGCCTTGACAGGAAGGGAGATGGCTACACCTTC.